This T cell receptor beta chain appears in the sequencing data of a study of shared clonotypes between healthy human individuals. A word on this clone: Its specificity is unknown.

Study-wide results and caveats: Memory subsets generally showed lower estimated richness than naive subsets. The expectation was that sequencing depth would affect clonotype sharing among donors.

With V trimmed by 5 bases and J by 0 bases, 10 bases remained unmatched. The CDR3 has 17 amino acids. CDR1 and CDR2 (germline): SEHNR, FQNEAQ (reference sequence). Naive CD8 cells comprised CD45RO-negative, CCR7-positively selected cells, excluding terminally differentiated effector memory CD45RA+ cells. Adult Caucasians living in Nashville, Tennessee made up all of the donors. Evenly divided among several immunoSEQ plates was the genomic DNA of each subset. TCRdb keeps only in-frame clones here, not all; method: immunoSEQ multiplex PCR. The sample has roughly 650,000 clones, 96% seen once. This chain uses TRBV7-9 with TRBJ1-3; 7 bases match TRBD1. The receptor's source is a woman in her thirties in good health. Sequencing was carried out using naive CD8+ T cells sorted from blood. This chain's CDR3 is CASSPLTGNPSGNTIYF. The CDR3 bases are TGTGCCAGCAGCCCTTTGACAGGGAACCCCTCTGGAAACACCATATATTTT.